A selection of T cell receptor beta chains follows, all from one sample in a study of shared clonotypes between healthy human individuals. Here immunoSEQ multiplex PCR was the method, and the copy in TCRdb shows in-frame clones only, minus some. The sample lists some 2,400,000 clones; approximately 94% were seen once. The sequenced material came from naive CD4+ T cells sorted from blood. These receptor sequences come from a man younger than 30 in good health. CDR3s include the opening cysteine and the closing phenylalanine or tryptophan. The D gene is left open where the match is weak. Not every row has a clone size; where given, it reads once, few, many or a size class.

cdr3_length	v_call	d_call	clone_size	j_call	cdr3_nt	cdr3_aa
15	TRBV4-1	TRBD1	NA	TRBJ2-3	TGCGCCAGCAACACCGGGACAGGGCTCGGGGTTACGCAGTATTTT	CASNTGTGLGVTQYF
14	TRBV28	NA	NA	TRBJ2-7	TGTGCCAGCAGTGTTGAAACTGCGGCCTACGAGCAGTACTTC	CASSVETAAYEQYF
14	TRBV11-2	NA	NA	TRBJ1-6	TGTGCCAGCAGCTTAACCCACAGAGATTCACCCCTCCACTTT	CASSLTHRDSPLHF
14	TRBV7-9	TRBD1	NA	TRBJ2-7	TGTGCCAGCAGCTATCCGGGACAGGGTCACGAGCAGTACTTC	CASSYPGQGHEQYF
16	TRBV7-8	TRBD2	NA	TRBJ2-1	TGTGCCAGCAGCCCCCCCGGGGGGGGATCCTACAATGAGCAGTTCTTC	CASSPPGGGSYNEQFF
13	TRBV7-6	NA	NA	TRBJ2-3	TGTGCCAGCAGCTTAGGTCAAACAGATACGCAGTATTTT	CASSLGQTDTQYF
14	TRBV12-5	TRBD1	NA	TRBJ1-2	TGTGCTAGTGGTTCGATCCCGGGACAGGGTTCTCTCACCTTC	CASGSIPGQGSLTF
14	TRBV30	TRBD2	NA	TRBJ2-4	TGTGCCTGGAGTGTATCTAGAGCGGGGGGCCGTCAGTACTTC	CAWSVSRAGGRQYF
18	TRBV2	NA	NA	TRBJ1-2	TGTGCCAGCAGTGAAAAATGGACAGCGCCCTTGACTAACTATGGCTACACCTTC	CASSEKWTAPLTNYGYTF
14	TRBV30	TRBD1	NA	TRBJ1-4	TGTGCCTGGAGCCTAGGACAGGGAGGGGAAAAACTGTTTTTT	CAWSLGQGGEKLFF
13	TRBV10-2	NA	NA	TRBJ1-2	TGCGCCAGCAGTGAAACGAAGGCGTATGGCTACACCTTC	CASSETKAYGYTF
15	TRBV6-6	NA	NA	TRBJ1-2	TGTGCCAGCAGGGAGGTTGGTGGGGAAAACTATGGCTACACCTTC	CASREVGGENYGYTF
16	TRBV30	TRBD1	NA	TRBJ2-3	TGTGCCTGGAGTCGGGGGACAGGGGGGAATAAGGATACGCAGTATTTT	CAWSRGTGGNKDTQYF
14	TRBV2	NA	NA	TRBJ2-3	TGTGCCAGCAGTGGGGGGCACAGCACAGATACGCAGTATTTT	CASSGGHSTDTQYF
16	TRBV7-2	NA	once	TRBJ2-7	TGTGCCAGCAGCTTAGTAATGATGGGGGAATTTAACGAGCAGTACTTC	CASSLVMMGEFNEQYF
15	TRBV25-1	TRBD1	NA	TRBJ1-1	TGTGCCAGCAGTGCAGACACAGGGGGCTTTGTTGAAGCTTTCTTT	CASSADTGGFVEAFF
15	TRBV5-1	NA	NA	TRBJ1-1	TGCGCCAGCAGCGTTGGACGGCCTGCGTACACTGAAGCTTTCTTT	CASSVGRPAYTEAFF
15	TRBV25-1	NA	NA	TRBJ1-3	TGTGCCAGCAGTGAAGATCTCGGGTCAGGAAACACCATATATTTT	CASSEDLGSGNTIYF
15	TRBV7-9	TRBD2	NA	TRBJ2-1	TGTGCCAGCACCCTGGTCGGGAGGCTACCCAATGAGCAGTTCTTC	CASTLVGRLPNEQFF
15	TRBV25-1	TRBD1	NA	TRBJ1-4	TGTGCCAGCAGCCAAGGACAGGGCTTTAATGAAAAACTGTTTTTT	CASSQGQGFNEKLFF
16	TRBV9	NA	NA	TRBJ2-2	TGTGCCAGCAGCTATTTCGCGGGATCCCCTACCGGGGAGCTGTTTTTT	CASSYFAGSPTGELFF
11	TRBV6-6	TRBD2	NA	TRBJ2-5	TGTGCCAGCAAGCGGGAGGAGACCCAGTACTTC	CASKREETQYF
14	TRBV5-1	TRBD1	NA	TRBJ1-2	TGCGCCAGCAGCTTGGTCACAGGGGCCGCTGGCTACACCTTC	CASSLVTGAAGYTF
15	TRBV5-1	TRBD2	NA	TRBJ2-3	TGCGCCAGCAGCTTGAGTAGCGGGGGCACAGATACGCAGTATTTT	CASSLSSGGTDTQYF
15	TRBV2	TRBD1	NA	TRBJ2-5	TGTGCCAGCAGTGACCCGACAGGGGGCTTGGAGACCCAGTACTTC	CASSDPTGGLETQYF
15	TRBV6-5	NA	NA	TRBJ1-1	TGTGCCAGCAGTTACTCGTTTCGGGGGAACACTGAAGCTTTCTTT	CASSYSFRGNTEAFF
14	TRBV5-1	TRBD1	NA	TRBJ2-3	TGCGCCAGCAGCTCTGGACAGGGCACAGATACGCAGTATTTT	CASSSGQGTDTQYF
15	TRBV5-6	TRBD1	NA	TRBJ1-3	TGTGCCAGCAGCTTGTTACAGGGGGCGCGGAACACCATATATTTT	CASSLLQGARNTIYF
13	TRBV18	NA	once	TRBJ2-5	TGTGCCAGCTCACCAGGCGGGCACGAGACCCAGTACTTC	CASSPGGHETQYF
13	TRBV6-1	TRBD1	NA	TRBJ1-1	TGTGCCGTAAAAGGACAGGGGGACACTGAAGCTTTCTTT	CAVKGQGDTEAFF
13	TRBV18	NA	NA	TRBJ2-2	TGTGCCAGCTCCCCATCGAAGGGCGGGGAGCTGTTTTTT	CASSPSKGGELFF
16	TRBV4-1	NA	NA	TRBJ2-3	TGCGCCAGCAGCCCCGGCGGGACTCGGGGCACAGATACGCAGTATTTT	CASSPGGTRGTDTQYF
15	TRBV18	NA	NA	TRBJ2-2	TGTGCCAGCTCACTTGGAACAGGGCTTCCCGGGGAGCTGTTTTTT	CASSLGTGLPGELFF
15	TRBV18	TRBD2	NA	TRBJ2-1	TGTGCCAGCTCACCAAGACTAGCGGGGGACAATGAGCAGTTCTTC	CASSPRLAGDNEQFF
13	TRBV30	NA	NA	TRBJ2-1	TGTGCCTGGACTAGCTTAGGGAACAATGAGCAGTTCTTC	CAWTSLGNNEQFF
15	TRBV19	TRBD1	NA	TRBJ2-2	TGTGCCAGCCTAAGACGACAGGGGATGGCCGGGGAGCTGTTTTTT	CASLRRQGMAGELFF
15	TRBV27	NA	NA	TRBJ2-5	TGTGCCAGCAGGCGTACCGGGACCATATGGGAGACCCAGTACTTC	CASRRTGTIWETQYF